The 28 T cell receptor beta chains listed next were all sequenced from one sample in a study of T cells expressing NK-cell markers. TCRdb re-called the 5' RACE reads, yielding one record per CDR3 amino acid sequence without DNA. In total, the table holds under 600,000 distinct CDR3 sequences. The sample taken for sequencing was blood T cells: a sorted CD56 or NKG2C T cell subset, CD4+ or CD8+ T cells, or bulk PBMC T cells (not recorded which). These TCRs come from a woman in her forties or fifties in good health.

The rearrangement uses TRBV3-1 and TRBJ1-2. The CDR3 runs to 14 residues. Germline values: CDR1 LGHDT, CDR2 YNNKEL (reference sequence). CDR3 region: CASSQSDSNYGYTF.

The chain employs TRBV7-2 and TRBJ2-2; with no DNA, the TCRdb D assignment of TRBD2 cannot be verified. Germline CDR1 reads SGHTA; CDR2 reads FQGNSA. CDR3 length equals 16 residues. This CDR3 is CASSLRWRANTGELFF.

The V gene is TRBV6-2 or TRBV6-3, the J gene TRBJ2-3; TCRdb names TRBD2, which stays unverified in the absence of DNA. The CDR3 has 16 amino acids. The germline gives CDR1 MNHEY, CDR2 SVGEGT. CDR3: CASSLHKRESTDTQYF.

CDR3 protein: CASSVLTGGTNYGYTF. J is TRBJ1-2 and V is TRBV9; TCRdb calls TRBD1, which cannot be checked without DNA. This CDR3 has 16 residues. The germline V gene encodes CDR1 SGDLS and CDR2 YYNGEE. The whole variable domain, remainder taken from reference TRBV9 and TRBJ1-2, is DSGVTQTPKHLITATGQRVTLRCSPRSGDLSVYWYQQSLDQGLQFLIQYYNGEERAKGNILERFSAQQFPDLHSELNLSSLELGDSALYFCASSVLTGGTNYGYTFGSGTRLTVV.

The rearrangement joins TRBV7-9 to TRBJ2-7; TCRdb designates TRBD1, a call that cannot be tested without DNA. The CDR3 covers 11 residues. Germline CDR1 reads SEHNR; CDR2 reads FQNEAQ (reference sequence). The CDR3 protein is CASSPRDEQYF.

The V gene is TRBV20-1, the J gene TRBJ2-7; the TRBD2 assignment by TCRdb is unverifiable without DNA. This CDR3 spans 14 amino acids. The germline gives CDR1 DFQATT, CDR2 SNEGSKA (reference sequence). The CDR3 sequence: CSAREDGRDEEQYF.

The CDR3: CASSLERDIGNEQFF. The rearrangement links TRBV7-9 to TRBJ2-1. The germline gives CDR1 SEHNR, CDR2 FQNEAQ (reference sequence). The CDR3 is made up of 15 amino acids.

This sequence joins TRBV12-3 or TRBV12-4 and TRBJ1-2; TCRdb's D call, TRBD1, is unchecked because there is no DNA. This CDR3 is 21 amino acids long. CDR3 in amino acids: CASSLAPPGAWLGIANYGYTF.

The V gene is TRBV7-3, the J gene TRBJ2-1; TCRdb returns TRBD2, unconfirmable since there is no DNA. This CDR3 has 17 residues. Germline assignment: CDR1 SGHTA and CDR2 FQGTGA. Here the CDR3 reads CASSLLFGPSSYNEQFF.

The CDR3 reads CASSPSGREGNEQFF. The chain has TRBV3-1 and TRBJ2-1; as DNA is missing, the TRBD1 call by TCRdb cannot be tested. Germline V gene lookup returns CDR1 LGHDT and CDR2 YNNKEL (reference sequence). This CDR3 spans 15 amino acids.

The J gene is TRBJ2-5, the V gene TRBV11-3; TCRdb selects TRBD2, and the lack of DNA leaves this call unchecked. The CDR3 is 15 amino acids. CDR1 is SGHNT and CDR2 is YENEEA in the germline V gene. The CDR3 protein is CASSLWGGSGQTQYF.

The chain couples TRBV7-2 to TRBJ2-2; the TCRdb call, TRBD1, lacks DNA for checking. Germline values: CDR1 SGHTA, CDR2 FQGNSA. The CDR3 extends over 21 amino acids. Here the CDR3 reads CASSPGQARLAGEGNTGELFF.

The chain recombines TRBV5-5 with TRBJ2-5; with no DNA, the TCRdb D assignment of TRBD1 cannot be verified. CDR3 length: 16 amino acids. The V gene's germline CDR1 is SGHKS and CDR2 YYEKEE (reference sequence). This chain's CDR3 is CASSLSDAGPVETQYF.

The chain combines TRBV5-1 with TRBJ2-7. The CDR3 is 14 residues long. Germline V lookup: CDR1 SGHRS, CDR2 YFSETQ. This CDR3 reads CASSLGRSSYEQYF.

CDR3 protein: CASSEGLVAGGSEQYF. This rearrangement joins TRBV2 to TRBJ2-7; TCRdb calls TRBD2, which cannot be checked without DNA. The germline V gene has CDR1 SNHLY and CDR2 FYNNEI. The CDR3 totals 16 residues.

CDR3 residues: CASSLPKAGGGYTF. This chain links TRBV19 with TRBJ1-2. The germline V gene encodes CDR1 LNHDA and CDR2 SQIVND (reference sequence). The length of the CDR3 is 14 residues.

Here the CDR3 reads CASSLSGTTNYGYTF. V and J are TRBV28 and TRBJ1-2; with no DNA, the TCRdb D assignment of TRBD1 cannot be verified. This CDR3 comprises 15 residues. Germline CDR1 and CDR2: MDHEN and SYDVKM.

The genes are TRBV5-6 and TRBJ2-7; TCRdb designates TRBD2, a call that cannot be tested without DNA. Per germline, CDR1 SGHDT and CDR2 YYEEEE. CDR3 length equals 14 residues. CDR3 region: CASSDGLDLYEQYF.

The chain recombines TRBV18 with TRBJ2-7; the TCRdb call, TRBD1, lacks DNA for checking. CDR1 and CDR2 (germline): KGHSH, LQKENI. This CDR3 region has 14 residues. The CDR3 loop reads CASSPNRGLDEQYF.

J is TRBJ2-1 and V is TRBV29-1; TCRdb calls TRBD2, which cannot be checked without DNA. Germline loops: CDR1 SQVTM, CDR2 ANQGSEA. The CDR3 is 14 residues long. CDR3 region: CSVESSGIYNEQFF.

The rearrangement links TRBV5-1 to TRBJ2-2. The CDR3 consists of 15 residues. The germline CDR1 and CDR2 sequences are SGHRS and YFSETQ. The CDR3 spells CASSPSEVGTGELFF.

The chain is built from TRBV14 and TRBJ2-1. The CDR3 is 13 residues long. Germline CDR1 is SGHDN and CDR2 is FVKESK. The CDR3 is CASSQVWDGLQFF.

The chain links TRBV11-2 to TRBJ2-7; no DNA is available, so the TRBD2 call from TCRdb remains unchecked. The germline CDR1 and CDR2 sequences are SGHAT and FQNNGV. The CDR3 length is 16 residues. CDR3: CASSQGVLAGFYEQYF. Together with reference TRBV11-2 and TRBJ2-7, the CDR3 gives the full variable domain: EAGVAQSPRYKIIEKRQSVAFWCNPISGHATLYWYQQILGQGPKLLIQFQNNGVVDDSQLPKDRFSAERLKGVDSTLKIQPAKLEDSAVYLCASSQGVLAGFYEQYFGPGTRLTVT.

The chain carries TRBV5-1 and TRBJ2-7; TCRdb calls TRBD1, which cannot be checked without DNA. This CDR3 is 15 amino acids long. Germline V gene data show CDR1 as SGHRS and CDR2 as YFSETQ. The CDR3 spells CASSLGTGIYYEQYF.

The rearrangement joins TRBV20-1 to TRBJ2-3; the D call from TCRdb, TRBD2, cannot be confirmed without DNA. Germline assignment: CDR1 DFQATT and CDR2 SNEGSKA (reference sequence). This CDR3 contains 16 residues. This chain's CDR3 is CSPTPLWRESTDTQYF.

The chain combines TRBV4-1 with TRBJ1-4; the D call of TRBD1 rests on TCRdb alone, since no DNA is present to check it. The CDR3 runs to 17 residues. CDR1 is MGHRA, CDR2 YSYEKL, per germline. CDR3 sequence: CASSPASTGNYQGKLFF.

This chain connects TRBV12-3 or TRBV12-4 to TRBJ2-1; the TCRdb call, TRBD2, lacks DNA for checking. This CDR3 spans 12 amino acids. The CDR3 sequence: CASSLGEHEQFF.

J is TRBJ2-5 and V is TRBV5-1; TCRdb reports TRBD1, a call that lacks DNA to check it against. This CDR3 has 15 residues. Germline V gene sequence: CDR1 SGHRS, CDR2 YFSETQ. CDR3 amino acids: CASNARGGNEETQYF.